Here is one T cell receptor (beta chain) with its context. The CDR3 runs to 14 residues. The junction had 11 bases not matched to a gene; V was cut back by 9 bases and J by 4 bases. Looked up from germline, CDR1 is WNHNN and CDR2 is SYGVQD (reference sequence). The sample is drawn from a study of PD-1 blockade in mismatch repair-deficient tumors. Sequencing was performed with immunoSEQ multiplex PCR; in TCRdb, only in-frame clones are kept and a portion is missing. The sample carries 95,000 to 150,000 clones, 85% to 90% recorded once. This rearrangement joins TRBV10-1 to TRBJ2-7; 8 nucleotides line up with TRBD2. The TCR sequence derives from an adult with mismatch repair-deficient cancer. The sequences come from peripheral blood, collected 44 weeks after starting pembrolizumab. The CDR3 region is CARPPGLGRYEQYF. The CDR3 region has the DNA TGCGCCAGACCTCCGGGACTAGGTAGATACGAGCAGTACTTC.